The 21 T cell receptor beta chains listed next were all sequenced from one sample in a study of cytomegalovirus exposure and HLA in healthy donors. 13 Jbeta primers and 60 Vbeta primers were used for the PCR. Produced via immunoSEQ multiplex PCR; TCRdb's table is partial and in-frame only. The sample includes 110,000 or so clones, 82% of them seen just once. Sequencing used PBMCs. Every receptor here comes from a woman between 18 and 29 years old in good health and CMV-seronegative.

The chain is built from TRBV14 and TRBJ1-2; 7 bases line up with TRBD1. The V gene's germline CDR1 is SGHDN and CDR2 FVKESK. The CDR3 contains 15 residues. V shed 4 bases and J 8 bases; nucleotides not matched to a gene: 13. The DNA of the CDR3 is TGTGCCAGCAGCCCTACAAACACAGGGGTGGGAGGCTACACCTTC. Translated: CASSPTNTGVGGYTF. Together with reference TRBV14 and TRBJ1-2, the CDR3 gives the full variable domain: EAGVTQFPSHSVIEKGQTVTLRCDPISGHDNLYWYRRVMGKEIKFLLHFVKESKQDESGMPNNRFLAERTGGTYSTLKVQPAELEDSGVYFCASSPTNTGVGGYTFGSGTRLTVV.

The CDR3 here is CSVDPPGLEKLFF. Here the CDR3 DNA reads TGCAGCGTTGATCCCCCGGGGTTGGAAAAACTGTTTTTT. V usage is TRBV29-1 and J usage is TRBJ1-4, with D hard to call. CDR1 is SQVTM and CDR2 is ANQGSEA in the germline V gene. Trimming removed 3 bases from V and 8 bases from J, with 13 bases in between. The CDR3 spans 13 residues. The complete variable domain, with remaining parts taken from reference TRBV29-1 and TRBJ1-4, reads SAVISQKPSRDICQRGTSLTIQCQVDSQVTMMFWYRQQPGQSLTLIATANQGSEATYESGFVIDKFPISRPNLTFSTLTVSNMSPEDSSIYLCSVDPPGLEKLFFGSGTQLSVL.

The V gene is TRBV7-9, the J gene TRBJ2-1; 14 bases map to TRBD2. Germline V lookup: CDR1 SEHNR, CDR2 FQNEAQ (reference sequence). This CDR3 comprises 17 residues. Trimming at V came to 4 bases and at J to 8 bases, leaving 10 bases not matched to a gene. CDR3 in DNA: TGTGCCAGCAGCTCGCCCAGACTAGCGGGGGGGCTGGATGAGCAGTTCTTC. This gives the protein CASSSPRLAGGLDEQFF.

The chain joins TRBV6-5 to TRBJ1-2; D may be TRBD1 (6 bases). The germline CDR1 and CDR2 sequences are MNHEY and SVGAGI. The CDR3 is made up of 11 amino acids. V lost 8 bases to trimming and J lost 12 bases, with 16 bases between them. CDR3 in DNA: TGTGCCAGCGGACGAAGGGGGACGGACACCTTC. This translates into CASGRRGTDTF.

This chain joins TRBV5-4 and TRBJ2-3; 11 bases are shared with TRBD2. The germline CDR1 and CDR2 sequences are SGHNT and YYREEE (reference sequence). With 2 bases clipped from V and 5 bases from J, the junction kept 4 bases outside the gene matches. This CDR3 is built from 15 residues. The CDR3 reads CASSFGLAGGDTQYF. The CDR3 DNA is TGTGCCAGCAGCTTCGGACTAGCGGGTGGAGATACGCAGTATTTT.

This chain links TRBV10-3 with TRBJ1-5; perhaps TRBD1 as D (6 bases). This CDR3 has 16 residues. Trimming left V 0 bases short and J 4 bases short, with 13 bases between. The germline V gene has CDR1 ENHRY and CDR2 SYGVKD. CDR3 residues: CAISESRGGANQPQHF. The CDR3, as DNA: TGTGCCATCAGTGAGTCGAGGGGGGGCGCGAATCAGCCCCAGCATTTT.

The chain combines TRBV27 with TRBJ2-3; 7 nucleotides match TRBD1. This CDR3 region has 14 residues. The V segment lost 3 bases and the J segment 5 bases; nucleotides outside the gene matches: 5. From germline, CDR1 is MNHEY and CDR2 SMNVEV (reference sequence). Here the CDR3 DNA reads TGTGCCAGCAGTTTTAGACAGGGTGGAGATACGCAGTATTTT. The encoded protein is CASSFRQGGDTQYF.

V and J are TRBV28 and TRBJ1-1; 8 bases fit TRBD1. V dropped 4 bases and J dropped 1; count of bases not matched to a gene: 14. Germline V lookup: CDR1 MDHEN, CDR2 SYDVKM. This CDR3 has 18 amino acids. The CDR3 DNA is TGTGCCAGCAGTTACCAGCTGGACGCAGGGGGCGGGAACACTGAAGCTTTCTTT. Translated: CASSYQLDAGGGNTEAFF.

J is TRBJ2-7 and V is TRBV5-4; a possible D gene is TRBD1 (7 bases). V was clipped by 3 bases and J by 3 bases, with 22 bases between them. This CDR3 contains 17 residues. The V gene's germline CDR1 is SGHNT and CDR2 YYREEE (reference sequence). The CDR3 region is CASSSGGKGRKVYEQYV. Here the CDR3 DNA reads TGTGCCAGCAGCTCAGGGGGGAAGGGACGGAAAGTCTACGAGCAGTACGTC.

The V and J genes are TRBV7-9 and TRBJ1-2; TRBD1 agrees at 7 bases. Losses at the gene ends were 6 bases for V and 4 bases for J; bases not matched to a gene: 5. Germline CDR1 is SEHNR and CDR2 is FQNEAQ (reference sequence). The CDR3 sequence is 13 residues long. The CDR3, as DNA: TGTGCCAGCAGACCACAGGGGACCTATGGCTACACCTTC. Translated, it gives CASRPQGTYGYTF.

This rearrangement joins TRBV30 to TRBJ1-6; 8 nucleotides align to TRBD1. CDR1 and CDR2 from the germline V gene are GTSNPN and SVGIG (reference sequence). This CDR3 is 12 amino acids long. With V trimmed by 7 bases and J by 6 bases, 2 bases remained unmatched. This CDR3 is CALGQGNSPLHF. CDR3 DNA sequence: TGTGCCTTAGGACAGGGTAATTCACCCCTCCACTTT.

The chain combines TRBV4-1 with TRBJ1-1; a possible D gene is TRBD1 (5 bases). Per the germline V gene, CDR1 is MGHRA and CDR2 is YSYEKL. V was cut by 0 bases and J by 1 base, with 9 bases left in between. This CDR3 region has 15 residues. The CDR3 bases are TGCGCCAGCAGCCAAGATGGGGGGACGAACACTGAAGCTTTCTTT. Amino acid sequence: CASSQDGGTNTEAFF.

The chain carries TRBV19 and TRBJ1-1; tentative D call: TRBD1 (5 bases). Between the trimmed V and J ends, which lost 4 bases and 4 bases, there was a span of 13 bases. This CDR3 spans 14 amino acids. Germline V CDR1 and CDR2: LNHDA, SQIVND (reference sequence). CDR3 region: CASSTRQRVTEAFF. In DNA, the CDR3 is TGTGCCAGTAGTACCCGACAGAGAGTCACTGAAGCTTTCTTT.

The chain recombines TRBV5-4 with TRBJ2-7, with TRBD1 matching over 10 bases. Germline lookup yields CDR1 SGHNT and CDR2 YYREEE (reference sequence). The CDR3 is 14 residues long. Trimming removed 5 bases from V and 4 bases from J; junction bases left unmatched: 6. The DNA of the CDR3 is TGTGCCAGCAGAGCAGGACAGGGGGTTTACGAGCAGTACGTC. This encodes CASRAGQGVYEQYV.

V and J are TRBV2 and TRBJ2-3; D ambiguous. Germline V gene lookup returns CDR1 SNHLY and CDR2 FYNNEI. The CDR3 totals 15 residues. V was trimmed by 5 bases and J by 3 bases, leaving 15 bases between them. The DNA for the CDR3 is TGTGCCAGCAGTTTGGTCCCGGGTGGAACAGATACGCAGTATTTT. Encoded protein: CASSLVPGGTDTQYF.

The chain carries TRBV30 and TRBJ2-5; D may be TRBD1 (5 bases). Trimming stripped 7 bases from V and 2 bases from J, with 23 bases between. The germline CDR1 and CDR2 sequences are GTSNPN and SVGIG (reference sequence). The CDR3 length is 16 residues. The CDR3 DNA sequence: TGTGCCTACACCCTGCCGGGTCAGGGTAGTCAAGAGACCCAGTACTTC. This gives the protein CAYTLPGQGSQETQYF.

The J gene is TRBJ2-1, the V gene TRBV7-8; 9 nucleotides agree with TRBD1. CDR3 length equals 15 residues. The V segment lost 2 bases and the J segment 4 bases; nucleotides outside the gene matches: 3. Germline lookup yields CDR1 SGHVS and CDR2 FQNEAQ. CDR3 residues: CASSLTGGGYNEQFF. The CDR3 DNA reads as TGTGCCAGCAGCTTAACAGGGGGCGGATACAATGAGCAGTTCTTC.

The chain links TRBV19 to TRBJ1-1, with unresolved D. Germline V gene lookup returns CDR1 LNHDA and CDR2 SQIVND (reference sequence). V was pared by 6 bases and J by 0 bases, with 11 bases between. The CDR3 has 14 residues. The CDR3 sequence: CASRLRQLNTEAFF. The CDR3, as DNA: TGTGCCAGTAGGCTAAGACAACTGAACACTGAAGCTTTCTTT.

The chain couples TRBV2 to TRBJ2-2; maybe TRBD1 (5 bases). The CDR3 consists of 15 residues. The V gene's germline CDR1 is SNHLY and CDR2 FYNNEI. DNA of the CDR3: TGTGCTAGCCTCGCAGAGACAGCGAGGACCGGGGAGCTGTTTTTT. Its protein product is CASLAETARTGELFF.

This clone appeared once. The CDR3 reads CASSPSRTPQETQYF. The CDR3 nucleotides are TGTGCCAGCTCACCATCGAGGACTCCCCAAGAGACCCAGTACTTC. V usage is TRBV18 and J usage is TRBJ2-5; D might be TRBD2 (5 bases). V shed 2 bases and J shed 1 base, with 11 bases lying between them. From germline, CDR1 is KGHSH and CDR2 LQKENI. This CDR3 contains 15 residues.

The V call is TRBV7-2, the J call TRBJ2-2; D may be TRBD2 (5 bases). Germline V gene lookup returns CDR1 SGHTA and CDR2 FQGNSA. The CDR3 contains 15 residues. With 1 base removed from V and 6 bases from J, the gap between germline ends came to 12 bases. CDR3 protein: CASSLVPPGAGELFF. CDR3 DNA sequence: TGTGCCAGCAGCTTAGTCCCTCCCGGGGCCGGGGAGCTGTTTTTT.